The clone carrying this T cell receptor (beta chain) was observed once. Its specificity is unknown. This entry comes from a study of OX40 agonist ivuxolimab in advanced cancers. Broader study findings: Mean expanded clone counts were higher in CD8+ than CD4+ T cells.

Only in-frame clones appear in the TCRdb table, and some are missing; sequencing was by immunoSEQ multiplex PCR. Of roughly 82,000 clones in the sample, roughly 90% were seen once. The CDR3 covers 18 residues. Germline lookup yields CDR1 MGHRA and CDR2 YSYEKL. Trimming stripped 4 bases from V and 0 bases from J, with 16 bases between. Patients were ineligible given autoimmune disease history or systemic immunosuppression. The starting material was CD4+ or CD8+ T cells sorted from blood, obtained in a trial of the OX40 agonist ivuxolimab. This TCR came from an adult with an advanced solid tumor such as melanoma, head and neck, liver or kidney cancer. The chain carries TRBV4-1 and TRBJ2-6, with TRBD2 as a possible D gene (5 bases). The chain's CDR3 is CASSRTFLEASGANVLTF. The CDR3 nucleotides are TGCGCCAGCAGCCGGACTTTTTTGGAGGCCTCTGGGGCCAACGTCCTGACTTTC.